This T cell receptor beta chain originates from a study of cytomegalovirus exposure and HLA in healthy donors (dated by TCRdb to 2016 to 2017). In the study overall: An earlier analysis of some 620 of the donors reported 276 Gb of sequence data and around 110 million unique TCR beta sequences obtained from roughly 170 million T cells. About 300 gigabases of sequencing data and 70 million to 100 million unique TCR sequences were included in an early release covering roughly 600 HLA-typed donors. Among the roughly 400 genotyped donors, under 90% belonged to the genetic ancestry cluster associated with self-reported Caucasian donors. The study was designed to test whether signatures of past pathogen exposure could be identified by cataloging public T cell receptors. Using immunosequencing, the study profiled T cell repertoires from 500 to 800 subjects and related those repertoires to cytomegalovirus serostatus. Along with the roughly 670-subject first cohort, a separate validation cohort of over a hundred different subjects was used. To predict cytomegalovirus infection status, the study combined high-throughput TCR immunosequencing, statistical association of individual TCRs with disease status, and machine learning. In a later analysis, previously published TCR beta repertoires from roughly 710 donors were re-analyzed and high-resolution HLA genotyping was added so that TCR occurrence patterns could be studied. In the later analysis, no new phenotypic data were used to find candidate immune exposures; instead, reliance was placed on TCR beta sequences and their occurrence across donors. In an earlier analysis of a few hundred of the donors, high-throughput TCR beta sequencing was used to judge whether each TCR beta V gene segment behaved as functional or pseudogenic. Donor age, sex, ethnicity and CMV serostatus were compiled together with the repertoire data. In a later genetic analysis, genome-wide SNP genotypes for about 60% of the 666 donors were used, and that subset was treated as a discovery cohort. Every discovery cohort repertoire had been produced on one sequencing platform. Class I and class II HLA loci were covered by the typing at four-digit resolution. The number of donors typed differed by locus, with roughly 629-640 for A, B, C, DRB1 and DQB1, 522 for DQA1, about 610 for DPA1, and 450 to 480 for DPB1. About five DR-DQ haplotypes were treated as single units for association and clustering because of strong linkage in the cohort. On average, roughly 240,000 unique TCR beta nucleotide sequences were sequenced per donor among a few hundred genotyped donors of the cohort, with 15% to 20% of those sequences being non-productive. Points the paper makes about the study in general: Sequencing depth was assumed to be roughly uniform across donors in the presence/absence analyses, though that assumption may not hold. In this cohort, only TCR beta chains were sequenced, and detectable features were limited by the absence of alpha or paired-chain data. A few of the identified cytomegalovirus-associated TCR beta chains were confirmed in vitro to be specific for cytomegalovirus antigens. The only immune exposure information available for the cohort was CMV serostatus. It was suggested by the authors that the approach could potentially be generalized to other disease states and immunological phenotypes. Because the 87-base-pair reads could not distinguish some IMGT-functional V segments, including TRBV6-2 and TRBV6-3, those segments were excluded. In a later analysis, HLA-associated TCR beta chains were found to be more clonally expanded and to have lower generation probabilities than equally common non-associated chains. While some public TCRs were present in many individuals, most TCR sequences turned up only very rarely across donors. A later analysis associated roughly 17,000 TCR beta sequences with specific HLA alleles at a false discovery rate of 0.05. A cluster of highly shared sequence variants was judged likely to be a technical artifact of the sequencing pipeline. Because HLA typing was missing for some donors at each locus, association tests included only the typed subset. Correlated functional status among segregating V segments might reflect linkage disequilibrium, but an unknown experimental factor could not be ruled out. Compared with the 666-donor mean, donors in an Asian-associated ancestry cluster had fewer N-insertions in productive TCRs, according to a later genetic analysis. Some 16 rarely observed V segments, including chromosome 9 orphons, were excluded from the earlier analysis of just under 600 of the donors because counts were too low. In a later genetic analysis, a missense DCLRE1C variant was associated with V-gene and J-gene trimming of TCR beta chains, and the association was replicated in an independent cohort. Most CMV-associated TCR beta chains appeared to be HLA-restricted in a later analysis, and the HLA associations seemed to be driven largely by CMV exposure. Assigning TCR associations to individual alleles was difficult when HLA alleles, especially DR and DQ, strongly co-occurred. A total of around 150 TCR beta chains were listed by the study as associated with cytomegalovirus. In an earlier analysis of 450 to 750 of the donors, most TCR beta V segments appeared in productive rearrangements about 87% or about 30% of the time, broadly matching IMGT annotations. In a later analysis, the rate of TCR association differed among HLA loci, with DRB1 alleles having the most associated TCRs and HLA-C alleles having the fewest. According to a later analysis, parvovirus B19, influenza, CMV and Epstein-Barr virus appeared linked to several top co-occurrence clusters. A further reported finding was that TCR beta sequences accurately predicted the HLA-A and HLA-B alleles for most subjects in the first cohort. Cytomegalovirus status was reported to be diagnosed by the classifier with high specificity and sensitivity in both the original and validation cohorts.

Note on this clone: Its antigen specificity is not known. Per-base qualities were not stored, and no clone one base away is much larger.

The library was made by the immunoSEQ multiplex PCR assay. For the multiplex PCR, a mixture combining 60 forward primers for TCR Vbeta segments and 13 reverse primers for TCR Jbeta segments was used. Amplification of the CDR3 region of rearranged TCR beta genes was performed with a multiplex PCR assay on genomic DNA. The Illumina HiSeq System was used to sequence the amplified TCR beta libraries as 87-base-pair reads. From the authors' description of their analysis: A later analysis counted tens of millions of unique TCR beta chains across the 690 or so repertoires, and some 11 million of these chains were shared by at least two donors. Raw reads were error-corrected and collapsed into unique sequences by a nearest-neighbor algorithm in which closely related sequences were merged to remove PCR and sequencing errors. Alignment of CDR3 sequences to IMGT reference sequences was used to assign V, D and J gene segments. Each retained sequence needed at least a six-nucleotide match to both a V gene segment and a J gene segment. Rearrangements were called productive when the CDR3 lacked stop codons and stayed in frame with V and J; all others were non-productive. CDR3 was defined according to IMGT convention as the region running from the second conserved V-encoded cysteine to the conserved J-encoded phenylalanine. The earlier analysis of more than 450 of the donors excluded sequences that lacked an unambiguous match to a single V gene segment. In an earlier analysis of approximately 560 of the donors, a V segment was called functional when productive rearrangements were above 56.7%, and segregating when the standard deviation between donors exceeded 5%. A statistical classification framework was built for diagnosing cytomegalovirus status from the catalog of TCR beta chain sequences. In a later analysis, TCR nucleotide sequences were compared against IMGT/GENE-DB human TR gene sequences so that V and J genes could be assigned. Using the TCRdist pipeline, a later analysis assigned CDR3 sequences along with most-parsimonious VDJ recombination scenarios. In a later analysis, each TCR beta chain was defined by its CDR3 amino acid sequence together with its V-gene family, and reads lacking a unique V-gene family were excluded. As a way to deal with suspected cross-contamination and a sequencing artifact, a later analysis dropped 592 nucleotide sequences that were highly shared and had low generation probability. In a later analysis, a clonal expansion index for each public chain was calculated from normalized within-repertoire ranks of inferred template counts. In a later analysis, generation probabilities were computed using a VDJ recombination model fitted to out-of-frame rearrangements, and the results were checked against IGoR. In a later analysis, hypergeometric tests were used to score TCR-TCR, TCR-HLA and TCR-CMV co-occurrence, with a repertoire-size bias correction applied to TCR pairs. In a later analysis, false discovery rates were estimated by permuting HLA or CMV assignments 20 times. In a later analysis, co-occurring TCRs were grouped using DBSCAN, and TCRdist sequence similarity was added for clustering within HLA-allele-positive subsets. Repertoires with fewer than 30,000 or more than 120,000 public chains, plus five repertoires with anomalous nucleotide sharing, were excluded from co-occurrence clustering. TCRdb's version of the immuneACCESS table is confined to in-frame rearrangements and falls short of the full clone set. An unresolved V gene accounts for under half of the shortfall where checked; the remainder is of unknown origin. The DNA gave D and trimming, while V, J and clone size come from that table. A total of some 150,000 clones appear in this sample, 71% of them only once. The top ten constitute 2.8% of the sample.

The cohort was made up of approximately 700 healthy bone marrow donors. At the time of sampling, all cohort members were nominally healthy, though unrecorded immune exposures were likely present. The donor tested CMV seronegative, placing the donor among the roughly 400 seronegative members of the cohort. Each donor provided a peripheral blood sample, and peripheral blood mononuclear cells were used for TCR beta sequencing. The Qiagen DNeasy Blood Extraction Kit was used to extract genomic DNA from the blood cell samples. Measured from the cysteine to the phenylalanine, the CDR3 is 17 residues long. Of all the DNA, just the CDR3 is kept, 51 bases in frame from base 1. Based on the germline V gene, the CDR1 and CDR2 sequences are SGHDT and YYEEEE. Germline trimming: 0 bases from V, 7 bases from J; junction bases outside gene matches: 10.

This TCR was sampled from a young woman in good health and CMV-seronegative. The rearrangement combines TRBV5-6 with TRBJ1-5; TRBD1 matches 10 bases in the middle. The sequenced material came from PBMCs. The nucleotide sequence is TGTGCCAGCAGCTTGGCCGAAGACAGGGGGCTTAGGCAGCCCCAGCATTTT. This gives the protein CASSLAEDRGLRQPQHF.